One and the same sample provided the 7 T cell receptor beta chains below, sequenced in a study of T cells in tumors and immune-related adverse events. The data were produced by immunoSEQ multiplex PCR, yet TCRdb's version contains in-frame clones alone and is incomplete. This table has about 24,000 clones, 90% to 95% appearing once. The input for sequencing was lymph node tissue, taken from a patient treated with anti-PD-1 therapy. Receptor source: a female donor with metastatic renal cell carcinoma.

In DNA, the CDR3 is TGCAGCGCCGCCGGGACAGCGTACCTTAGGGACACTGAAGCTTTCTTT. Its protein product is CSAAGTAYLRDTEAFF. The chain has TRBV29-1 and TRBJ1-1; 7 bases line up with TRBD1. The germline CDR1 and CDR2 sequences are SQVTM and ANQGSEA. The V segment lost 7 bases and the J segment 3 bases; nucleotides outside the gene matches: 17. This CDR3 contains 16 residues.

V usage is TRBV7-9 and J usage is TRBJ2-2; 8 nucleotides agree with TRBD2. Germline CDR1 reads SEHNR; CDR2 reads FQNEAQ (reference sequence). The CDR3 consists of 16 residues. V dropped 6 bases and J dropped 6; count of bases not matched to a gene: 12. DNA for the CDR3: TGTGCCAGCAGACATAGCGGGGCAGCTACTGCCGGGGAGCTGTTTTTT. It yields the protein CASRHSGAATAGELFF.

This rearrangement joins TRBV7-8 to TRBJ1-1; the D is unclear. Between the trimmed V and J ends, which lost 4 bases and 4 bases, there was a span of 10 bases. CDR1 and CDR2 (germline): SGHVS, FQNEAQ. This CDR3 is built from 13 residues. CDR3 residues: CASSSDWSTEAFF. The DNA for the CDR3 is TGTGCCAGCAGCTCCGATTGGAGCACTGAAGCTTTCTTT.

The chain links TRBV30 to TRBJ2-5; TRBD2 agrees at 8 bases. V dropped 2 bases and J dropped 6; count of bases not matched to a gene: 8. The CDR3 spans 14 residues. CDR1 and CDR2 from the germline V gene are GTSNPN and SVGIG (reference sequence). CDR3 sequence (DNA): TGTGCCTGGAGTCCCTCACGGGGGGGAAAGACCCAGTACTTC. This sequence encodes CAWSPSRGGKTQYF.

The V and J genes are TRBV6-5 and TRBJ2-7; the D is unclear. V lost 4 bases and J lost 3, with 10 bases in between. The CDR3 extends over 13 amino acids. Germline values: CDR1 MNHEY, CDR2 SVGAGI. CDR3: CASSSLTGYEQYF. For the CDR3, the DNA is TGTGCCAGCAGTTCCCTGACCGGCTACGAGCAGTACTTC.

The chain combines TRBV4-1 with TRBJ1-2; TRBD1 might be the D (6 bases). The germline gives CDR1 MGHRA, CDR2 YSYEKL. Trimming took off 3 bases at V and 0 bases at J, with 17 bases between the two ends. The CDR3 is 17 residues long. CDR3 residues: CASSQGIPGQTNYGYTF. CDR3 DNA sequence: TGCGCCAGCAGCCAGGGTATCCCGGGACAAACTAACTATGGCTACACCTTC.

DNA of the CDR3: TGTGCCAGCAGCCAGGGGGTGCAGGGGGCGCGTAGGTATGGCTACACCTTC. Residues: CASSQGVQGARRYGYTF. The chain has TRBV7-2 and TRBJ1-2; 8 positions match TRBD1. The V and J ends lost 5 bases and 5 bases, in that order; junction bases with no gene match: 16. Germline V lookup: CDR1 SGHTA, CDR2 FQGNSA. This CDR3 region has 17 residues.